The 26 T cell receptor beta chains presented below share a single source sample, sequenced in a study of shared clonotypes between healthy human individuals. Here immunoSEQ multiplex PCR was the method, and the copy in TCRdb shows in-frame clones only, minus some. The sample lists approximately 500,000 clones; more than 65% were seen once. Material for sequencing was PBMCs. These receptors all stem from a woman aged 40 to 49 in good health. Some clones in this sample may be carry-over from other donors' samples.

The chain links TRBV6-5 to TRBJ1-1; no clear D. Trimming removed 2 bases from V and 4 bases from J, with 8 bases in between. The length of the CDR3 is 13 residues. The germline V gene has CDR1 MNHEY and CDR2 SVGAGI. Here the CDR3 reads CASSYGSSTEAFF. CDR3 bases: TGTGCCAGCAGTTACGGGAGTAGCACTGAAGCTTTCTTT.

Turning to this clone: Other DNA variants within this sample encode the same CDR3. The chain carries TRBV5-1 and TRBJ1-1; 7 nucleotides align to TRBD1. Trimming took 2 bases from V and 1 from J; bases not matched to a gene: 2. This CDR3 contains 14 residues. Germline V gene data show CDR1 as SGHRS and CDR2 as YFSETQ. CDR3 nucleotides: TGCGCCAGCAGCTTCGGGACAGCGAACACTGAAGCTTTCTTT. It specifies CASSFGTANTEAFF.

The CDR3 reads CASSPLAGADTGELFF. The CDR3 bases are TGTGCCAGCAGCCCATTAGCGGGAGCGGACACCGGGGAGCTGTTTTTT. V gene TRBV11-2 combines with J gene TRBJ2-2; 9 bases line up with TRBD2. CDR3 length: 16 amino acids. Per germline, CDR1 SGHAT and CDR2 FQNNGV. Germline trimming cut 5 bases from V and 3 bases from J; bases unmatched to any gene: 7.

The chain recombines TRBV5-6 with TRBJ2-3; D might be TRBD2 (6 bases). V was cut by 0 bases and J by 0 bases, with 14 bases left in between. This CDR3 has 17 amino acids. CDR1 is SGHDT and CDR2 is YYEEEE in the germline V gene. This CDR3 reads CASSLETSRTSTDTQYF. The CDR3 region has the DNA TGTGCCAGCAGCTTGGAAACTAGCAGAACCAGCACAGATACGCAGTATTTT. The whole variable domain, filled in from reference TRBV5-6 and TRBJ2-3, reads DAGVTQSPTHLIKTRGQQVTLRCSPKSGHDTVSWYQQALGQGPQFIFQYYEEEERQRGNFPDRFSGHQFPNYSSELNVNALLLGDSALYLCASSLETSRTSTDTQYFGPGTRLTVL.

This clone was found once. The J gene is TRBJ2-5, the V gene TRBV10-2; D is possibly TRBD1 (7 bases). Germline loops: CDR1 WSHSY, CDR2 SAAADI. The V end lost 3 bases, the J end lost 4 bases, and 12 bases lay between the germline ends. This CDR3 has 14 amino acids. This chain's CDR3 is CASSDRQGGETQYF. As DNA, the CDR3 is TGCGCCAGCAGTGATAGGCAGGGGGGAGAGACCCAGTACTTC.

This clone was observed a few times. This chain links TRBV2 with TRBJ1-5; maybe TRBD1 (5 bases). The V gene's germline CDR1 is SNHLY and CDR2 FYNNEI. V lost 1 base and J 4 bases, leaving 11 bases between the germline ends. The CDR3 loop spans 15 amino acids. The CDR3 loop is CASSEGGTVNQPQHF. The DNA for the CDR3 is TGTGCCAGCAGTGAAGGAGGGACCGTTAATCAGCCCCAGCATTTT.

The table lists this clone with many counts. V gene TRBV7-2 combines with J gene TRBJ2-7; the D gene is possibly TRBD1 (5 bases). Germline CDR1 SGHTA, CDR2 FQGNSA. Trimming shortened V by 6 bases and J by 1 base, and 13 bases separated the two germline ends. The CDR3 covers 14 residues. The CDR3 DNA sequence: TGTGCCAGCAGTTTCTTTGACAGATCCTACGAGCAGTACTTC. Translation: CASSFFDRSYEQYF. Together with reference TRBV7-2 and TRBJ2-7, the CDR3 gives the full variable domain: GAGVSQSPSNKVTEKGKDVELRCDPISGHTALYWYRQSLGQGLEFLIYFQGNSAPDKSGLPSDRFSAERTGGSVSTLTIQRTQQEDSAVYLCASSFFDRSYEQYFGPGTRLTVT.

Only a few counts were recorded for this clone. The rearrangement uses TRBV7-8 and TRBJ2-1; 8 nucleotides match TRBD2. The CDR3 spans 16 residues. V trimming: 5 bases; J trimming: 2 bases; junction bases outside the gene matches: 8. The germline gives CDR1 SGHVS, CDR2 FQNEAQ. The CDR3 nucleotides are TGTGCCAGCAGCGGGGGAAGCGGGAGAACCTACAATGAGCAGTTCTTC. Protein product: CASSGGSGRTYNEQFF.

V gene TRBV10-3 combines with J gene TRBJ1-1; 8 bases map to TRBD1. The CDR3 spans 14 residues. Germline assignment: CDR1 ENHRY and CDR2 SYGVKD. Germline trimming cut 7 bases from V and 1 base from J; bases unmatched to any gene: 5. The CDR3 sequence: CAIKDRGWNTEAFF. In nucleotides, the CDR3 is TGTGCCATCAAAGACAGGGGCTGGAACACTGAAGCTTTCTTT.

The chain joins TRBV19 to TRBJ1-1, with a possible D match to TRBD1 (6 bases). Germline V gene data show CDR1 as LNHDA and CDR2 as SQIVND (reference sequence). CDR3 size: 15 residues. V was trimmed by 8 bases and J by 0 bases, leaving 16 bases between them. Here the CDR3 reads CASRPQGFMNTEAFF. The CDR3 nucleotides are TGTGCCAGTCGGCCGCAGGGGTTCATGAACACTGAAGCTTTCTTT.

This chain joins TRBV11-2 and TRBJ2-7; tentatively, D is TRBD2 (6 bases). Trimming removed 7 bases from V and 2 bases from J, with 21 bases in between. Germline lookup yields CDR1 SGHAT and CDR2 FQNNGV. The CDR3 covers 16 residues. As DNA, the CDR3 is TGTGCCAGCACCCCGCGGTGGGAGGCCCCCCCCTACGAGCAGTACTTC. Encoded protein: CASTPRWEAPPYEQYF.

The chain has TRBV27 and TRBJ2-2; 9 positions agree with TRBD1. V lost 5 bases to trimming and J lost 0 bases; unmatched junction nucleotides: 7. The CDR3 spans 17 residues. Germline V gene lookup returns CDR1 MNHEY and CDR2 SMNVEV (reference sequence). DNA of the CDR3: TGTGCCAGCAGTCCGGACAGGGGATCTGCGAACACCGGGGAGCTGTTTTTT. Protein product: CASSPDRGSANTGELFF.

The V gene is TRBV19, the J gene TRBJ2-5; TRBD1 is a possible D gene (5 bases). Trimming took 8 bases from V and 5 from J, leaving 15 bases between them. Germline-derived CDR1 and CDR2 are LNHDA and SQIVND (reference sequence). The CDR3 totals 13 residues. CDR3 protein: CASRRVPGETQYF. The CDR3 DNA reads as TGTGCCAGTCGCAGGGTCCCGGGTGAGACCCAGTACTTC.

The J gene is TRBJ1-2, the V gene TRBV19; D is unresolved. In germline, CDR1 is LNHDA, CDR2 SQIVND (reference sequence). CDR3 length: 14 amino acids. Trimming took 6 bases from V and 3 from J, leaving 14 bases between them. The CDR3 loop reads CASRPSGVYYGYTF. The CDR3 DNA follows: TGTGCCAGTAGACCCTCCGGGGTATACTATGGCTACACCTTC.

The chain is built from TRBV5-1 and TRBJ2-6; perhaps TRBD2 as D (5 bases). Germline CDR1 reads SGHRS; CDR2 reads YFSETQ. V was clipped by 4 bases and J by 4 bases, with 18 bases between them. The CDR3 is 17 residues long. CDR3 protein: CASSTWERAAGANVLTF. The CDR3, as DNA: TGCGCCAGCAGCACATGGGAGCGCGCGGCGGGGGCCAACGTCCTGACTTTC. Full variable domain (remainder filled in from reference TRBV5-1 and TRBJ2-6): KAGVTQTPRYLIKTRGQQVTLSCSPISGHRSVSWYQQTPGQGLQFLFEYFSETQRNKGNFPGRFSGRQFSNSRSEMNVSTLELGDSALYLCASSTWERAAGANVLTFGAGSRLTVL.

The chain combines TRBV28 with TRBJ1-1, with D tentatively TRBD1 (6 bases). This CDR3 has 15 amino acids. The ends were cut back, 6 bases at V and 1 base at J, with 15 bases in the middle. The germline gives CDR1 MDHEN, CDR2 SYDVKM. CDR3 DNA: TGTGCCAGCAGAGAACAGGGTAATAAGAACACTGAAGCTTTCTTT. Protein sequence: CASREQGNKNTEAFF.

This sequence joins TRBV5-8 and TRBJ1-2, with no clear D. From germline, CDR1 is SGHTS and CDR2 YDEGEE. The CDR3 is 11 amino acids. CDR3 loop: CASGGLGGYTF. CDR3 in DNA: TGTGCAAGCGGAGGGCTAGGGGGCTACACCTTC. The complete variable domain, with remaining parts taken from reference TRBV5-8 and TRBJ1-2, reads EAGVTQSPTHLIKTRGQQATLRCSPISGHTSVYWYQQALGLGLQFLLWYDEGEERNRGNFPPRFSGRQFPNYSSELNVNALELEDSALYLCASGGLGGYTFGSGTRLTVV.

The V and J genes are TRBV6-4 and TRBJ1-1; D possibly corresponds to TRBD1 (6 bases). There are 13 residues in the CDR3. Germline lookup yields CDR1 MRHNA and CDR2 SNTAGT. Trimming removed 5 bases from V and 1 base from J, with 8 bases in between. CDR3 sequence (DNA): TGTGCCAGCAGTTCAGGGGAGAACACTGAAGCTTTCTTT. Amino acid sequence: CASSSGENTEAFF.

This clone was detected ten times or more. This chain links TRBV2 with TRBJ1-5; D perhaps matches TRBD1 (5 bases). CDR1 and CDR2 (germline): SNHLY, FYNNEI. Trimming cost V 6 bases and J 5 bases, with 11 bases left between them. The CDR3 is 13 amino acids. CDR3 nucleotides: TGTGCCAGCAGGGACACCCACTATCAGCCCCAGCATTTT. It codes for CASRDTHYQPQHF.

The chain uses TRBV5-4 and TRBJ2-3, with D unresolved. Germline CDR1 reads SGHNT; CDR2 reads YYREEE (reference sequence). Trimming left V 0 bases short and J 2 bases short, with 7 bases between. The length of the CDR3 is 14 residues. CDR3 coding DNA: TGTGCCAGCAGCTTGGAATGGGCCACAGATACGCAGTATTTT. This encodes CASSLEWATDTQYF. The full variable domain, its missing parts supplied by reference TRBV5-4 and TRBJ2-3, is ETGVTQSPTHLIKTRGQQVTLRCSSQSGHNTVSWYQQALGQGPQFIFQYYREEENGRGNFPPRFSGLQFPNYSSELNVNALELDDSALYLCASSLEWATDTQYFGPGTRLTVL.

This clone was recorded only once. The gene calls are TRBV11-2 and TRBJ2-1; 12 positions match TRBD2. The V gene's germline CDR1 is SGHAT and CDR2 FQNNGV. The CDR3 totals 15 residues. Unmatched junction bases numbered 4, after V lost 5 bases and J lost 5 bases. This CDR3 is CASSRRTSGNNEQFF. DNA for the CDR3: TGTGCCAGCAGCCGACGGACTAGCGGGAACAATGAGCAGTTCTTC.

The chain combines TRBV4-1 with TRBJ2-3; 15 nucleotides agree with TRBD2. The CDR3 is 18 amino acids. Trimming cost V 2 bases and J 5 bases; bases outside gene matches: 8. Per germline, CDR1 MGHRA and CDR2 YSYEKL. The CDR3 coding sequence is TGCGCCAGCAGCCAAAGGCCCCGGACTAGCGGGAGGGGAGATACGCAGTATTTT. Translated: CASSQRPRTSGRGDTQYF.

Here the CDR3 DNA reads TGTGCCACCAGCAGAGAACCATTTAGTGACACCGGGGAGCTGTTTTTT. Amino acid sequence: CATSREPFSDTGELFF. This rearrangement joins TRBV15 to TRBJ2-2; no clear D. CDR3 length: 16 amino acids. Germline V gene sequence: CDR1 LNHNV, CDR2 YYDKDF (reference sequence). Between the trimmed V and J ends, which lost 0 bases and 3 bases, there was a span of 11 bases.

The rearrangement joins TRBV27 to TRBJ1-4; the D gene is possibly TRBD1 (5 bases). There are 14 residues in the CDR3. The germline V gene encodes CDR1 MNHEY and CDR2 SMNVEV (reference sequence). V lost 4 bases and J 8 bases, leaving 14 bases between the germline ends. In DNA form, the CDR3 reads TGTGCCAGCAGTTCTTACAGGATCGGGGAAAAACTGTTTTTT. Translated, it gives CASSSYRIGEKLFF.

The genes are TRBV5-1 and TRBJ2-7; the match to TRBD1 covers 7 bases. Germline CDR1 and CDR2: SGHRS and YFSETQ. Losses at the gene ends were 0 bases for V and 0 bases for J; bases not matched to a gene: 6. This CDR3 region has 16 residues. The CDR3 DNA reads as TGCGCCAGCAGCTTGGACGGGACAGCCAGCTCCTACGAGCAGTACTTC. Its protein is CASSLDGTASSYEQYF.

The chain recombines TRBV18 with TRBJ2-7, with D possibly TRBD1 on 6 matching bases. CDR3 length equals 15 residues. The germline V gene has CDR1 KGHSH and CDR2 LQKENI. With 3 bases removed from V and 7 bases from J, the gap between germline ends came to 19 bases. This chain's CDR3 is CASSPSSQGVVEQYF. DNA of the CDR3: TGTGCCAGCTCACCCTCTTCACAGGGTGTTGTAGAGCAGTACTTC.